This entry describes one TCR beta chain. The sample originates from a study of control samples from healthy donors and cancer patients. V lost 1 base to trimming and J lost 3 bases, with 9 bases between them. Germline CDR1 reads LNHDA; CDR2 reads SQIVND (reference sequence). The CDR3 is 15 residues long. Produced via immunoSEQ multiplex PCR; TCRdb's table is partial and in-frame only. The sample yields about 95,000 clones, 85% seen once. The sequence was obtained from a man aged 25 to 40 in good health. Sequencing used blood. This chain links TRBV19 with TRBJ1-4; D gene ambiguous. The CDR3 spells CASSIGTVSNEKLFF. CDR3 nucleotides: TGTGCCAGTAGTATAGGGACCGTATCTAATGAAAAACTGTTTTTT.